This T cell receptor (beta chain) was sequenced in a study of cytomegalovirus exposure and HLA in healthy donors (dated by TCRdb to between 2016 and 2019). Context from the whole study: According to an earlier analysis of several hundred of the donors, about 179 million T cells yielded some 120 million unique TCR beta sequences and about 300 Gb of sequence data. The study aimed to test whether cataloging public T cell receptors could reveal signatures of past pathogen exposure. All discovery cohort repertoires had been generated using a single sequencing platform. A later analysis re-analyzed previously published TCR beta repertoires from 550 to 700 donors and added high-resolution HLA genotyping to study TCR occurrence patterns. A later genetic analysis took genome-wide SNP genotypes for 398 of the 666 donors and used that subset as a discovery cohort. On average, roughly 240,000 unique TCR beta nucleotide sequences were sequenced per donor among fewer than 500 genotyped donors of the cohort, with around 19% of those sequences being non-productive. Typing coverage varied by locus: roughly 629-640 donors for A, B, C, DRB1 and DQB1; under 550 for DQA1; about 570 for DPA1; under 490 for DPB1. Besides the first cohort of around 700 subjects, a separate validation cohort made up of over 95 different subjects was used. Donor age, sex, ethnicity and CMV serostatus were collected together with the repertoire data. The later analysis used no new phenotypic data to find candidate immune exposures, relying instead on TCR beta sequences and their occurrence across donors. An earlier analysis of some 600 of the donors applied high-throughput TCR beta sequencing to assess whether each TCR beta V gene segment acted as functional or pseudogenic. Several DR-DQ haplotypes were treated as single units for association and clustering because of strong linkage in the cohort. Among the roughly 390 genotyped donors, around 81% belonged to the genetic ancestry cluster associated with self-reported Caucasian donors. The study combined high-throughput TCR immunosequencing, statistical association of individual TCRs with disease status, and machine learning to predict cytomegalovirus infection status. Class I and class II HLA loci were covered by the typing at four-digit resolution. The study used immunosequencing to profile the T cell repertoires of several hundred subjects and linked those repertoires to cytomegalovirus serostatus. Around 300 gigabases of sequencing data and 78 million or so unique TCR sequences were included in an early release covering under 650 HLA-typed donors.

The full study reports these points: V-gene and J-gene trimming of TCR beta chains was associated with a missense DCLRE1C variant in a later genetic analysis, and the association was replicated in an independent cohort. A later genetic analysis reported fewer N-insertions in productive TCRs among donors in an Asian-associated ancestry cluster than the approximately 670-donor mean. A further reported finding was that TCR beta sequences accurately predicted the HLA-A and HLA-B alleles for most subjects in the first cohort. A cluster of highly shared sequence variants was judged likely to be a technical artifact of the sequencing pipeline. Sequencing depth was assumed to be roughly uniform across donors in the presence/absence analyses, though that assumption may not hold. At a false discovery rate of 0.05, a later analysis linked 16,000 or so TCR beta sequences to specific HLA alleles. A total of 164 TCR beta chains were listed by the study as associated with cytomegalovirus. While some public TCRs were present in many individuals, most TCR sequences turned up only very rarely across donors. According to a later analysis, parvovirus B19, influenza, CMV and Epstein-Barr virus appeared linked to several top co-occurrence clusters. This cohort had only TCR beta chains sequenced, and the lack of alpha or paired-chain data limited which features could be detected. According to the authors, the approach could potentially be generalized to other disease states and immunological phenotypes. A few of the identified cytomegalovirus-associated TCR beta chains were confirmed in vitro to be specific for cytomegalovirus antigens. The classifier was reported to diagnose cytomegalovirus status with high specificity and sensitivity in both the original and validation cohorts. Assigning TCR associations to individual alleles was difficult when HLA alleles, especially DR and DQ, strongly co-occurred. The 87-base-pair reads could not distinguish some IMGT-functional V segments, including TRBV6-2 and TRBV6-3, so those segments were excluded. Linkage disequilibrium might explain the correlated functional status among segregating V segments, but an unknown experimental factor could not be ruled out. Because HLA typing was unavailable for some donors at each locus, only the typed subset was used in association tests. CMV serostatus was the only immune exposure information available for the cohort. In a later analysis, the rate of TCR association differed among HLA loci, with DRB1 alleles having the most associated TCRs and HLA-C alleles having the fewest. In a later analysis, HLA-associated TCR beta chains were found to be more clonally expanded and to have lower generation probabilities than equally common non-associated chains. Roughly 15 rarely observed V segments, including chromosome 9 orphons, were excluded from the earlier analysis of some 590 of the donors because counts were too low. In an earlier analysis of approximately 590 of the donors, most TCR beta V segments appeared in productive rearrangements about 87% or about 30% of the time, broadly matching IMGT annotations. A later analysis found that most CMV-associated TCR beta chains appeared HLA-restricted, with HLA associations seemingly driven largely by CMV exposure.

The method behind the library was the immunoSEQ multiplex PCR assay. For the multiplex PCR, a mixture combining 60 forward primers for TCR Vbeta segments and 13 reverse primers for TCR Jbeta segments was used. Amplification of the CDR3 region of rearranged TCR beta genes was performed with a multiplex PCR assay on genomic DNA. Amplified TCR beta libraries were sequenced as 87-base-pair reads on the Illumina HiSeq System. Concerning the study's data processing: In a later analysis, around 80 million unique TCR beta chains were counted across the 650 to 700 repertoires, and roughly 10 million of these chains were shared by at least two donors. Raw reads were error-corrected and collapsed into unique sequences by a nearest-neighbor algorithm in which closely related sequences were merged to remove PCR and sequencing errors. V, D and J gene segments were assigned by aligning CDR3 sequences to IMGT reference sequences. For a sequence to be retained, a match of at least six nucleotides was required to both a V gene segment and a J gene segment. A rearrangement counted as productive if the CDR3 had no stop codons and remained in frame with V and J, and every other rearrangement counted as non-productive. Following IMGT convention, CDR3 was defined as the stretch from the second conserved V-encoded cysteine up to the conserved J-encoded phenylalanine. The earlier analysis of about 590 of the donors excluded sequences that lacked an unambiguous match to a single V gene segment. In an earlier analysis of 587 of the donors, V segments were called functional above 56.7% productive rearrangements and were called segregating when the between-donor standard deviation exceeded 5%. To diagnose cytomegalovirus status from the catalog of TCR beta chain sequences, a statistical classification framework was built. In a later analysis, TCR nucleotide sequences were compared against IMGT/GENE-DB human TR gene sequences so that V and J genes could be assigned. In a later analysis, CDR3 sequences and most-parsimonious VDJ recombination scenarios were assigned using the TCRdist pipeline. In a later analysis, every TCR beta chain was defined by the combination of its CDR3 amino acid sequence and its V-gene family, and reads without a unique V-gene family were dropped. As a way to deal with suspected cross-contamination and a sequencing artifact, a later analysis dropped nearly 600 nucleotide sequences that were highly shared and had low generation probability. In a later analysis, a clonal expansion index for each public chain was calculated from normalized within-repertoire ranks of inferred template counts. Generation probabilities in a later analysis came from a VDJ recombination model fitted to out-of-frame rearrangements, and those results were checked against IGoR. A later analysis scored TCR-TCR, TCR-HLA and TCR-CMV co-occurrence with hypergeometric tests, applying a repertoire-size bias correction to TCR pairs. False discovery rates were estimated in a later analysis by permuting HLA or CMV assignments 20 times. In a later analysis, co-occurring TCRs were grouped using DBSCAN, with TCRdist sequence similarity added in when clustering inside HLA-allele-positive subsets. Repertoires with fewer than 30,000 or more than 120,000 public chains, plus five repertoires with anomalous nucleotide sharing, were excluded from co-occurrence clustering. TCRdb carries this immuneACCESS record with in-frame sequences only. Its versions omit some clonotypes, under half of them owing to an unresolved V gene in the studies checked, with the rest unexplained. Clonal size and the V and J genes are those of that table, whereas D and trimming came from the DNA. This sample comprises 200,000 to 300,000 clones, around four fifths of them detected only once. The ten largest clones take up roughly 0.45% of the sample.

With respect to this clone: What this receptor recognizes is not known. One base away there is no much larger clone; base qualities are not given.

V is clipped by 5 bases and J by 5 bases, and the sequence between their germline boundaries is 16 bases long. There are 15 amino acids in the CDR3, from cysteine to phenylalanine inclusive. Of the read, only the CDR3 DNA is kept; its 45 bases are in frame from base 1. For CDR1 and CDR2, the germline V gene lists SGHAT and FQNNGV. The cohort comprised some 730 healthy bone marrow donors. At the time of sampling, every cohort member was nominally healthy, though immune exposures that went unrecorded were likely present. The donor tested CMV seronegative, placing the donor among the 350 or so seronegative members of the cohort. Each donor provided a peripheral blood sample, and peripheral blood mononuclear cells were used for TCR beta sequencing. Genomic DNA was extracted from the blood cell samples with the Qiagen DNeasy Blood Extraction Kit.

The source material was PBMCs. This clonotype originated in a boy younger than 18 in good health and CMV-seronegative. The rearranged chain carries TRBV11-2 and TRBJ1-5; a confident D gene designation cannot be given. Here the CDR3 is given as CASSLDGLEDQPQHF. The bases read TGTGCCAGCAGCCTGGACGGACTGGAGGATCAGCCCCAGCATTTT.